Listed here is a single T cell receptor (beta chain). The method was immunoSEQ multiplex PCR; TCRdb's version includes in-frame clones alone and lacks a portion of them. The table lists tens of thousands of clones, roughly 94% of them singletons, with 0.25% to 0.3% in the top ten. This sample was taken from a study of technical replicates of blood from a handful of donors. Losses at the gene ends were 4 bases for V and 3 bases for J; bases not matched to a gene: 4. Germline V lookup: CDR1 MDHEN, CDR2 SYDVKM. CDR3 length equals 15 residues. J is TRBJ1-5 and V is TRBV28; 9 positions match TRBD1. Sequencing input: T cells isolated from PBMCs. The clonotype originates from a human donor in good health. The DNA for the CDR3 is TGTGCCAGCAGTTGGACAGGGGCGCTCAATCAGCCCCAGCATTTT. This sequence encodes CASSWTGALNQPQHF.